Each of the 21 T cell receptor beta chains below was sequenced from the same sample in a study of OX40 agonist ivuxolimab in advanced cancers. Produced via immunoSEQ multiplex PCR; TCRdb's table is partial and in-frame only. The sample comprises roughly 60,000 clones, around four fifths of which are singletons, and around 2.1% rests with the top ten. The starting material was CD4+ or CD8+ T cells sorted from blood, obtained in a trial of the OX40 agonist ivuxolimab. All receptors come from an adult with an advanced solid tumor such as melanoma, head and neck, liver or kidney cancer.

The J gene is TRBJ1-5, the V gene TRBV7-2; D is ambiguous. V shed 5 bases and J shed 2 bases, with 16 bases lying between them. The CDR3 has 16 residues. Germline V gives CDR1 SGHTA, CDR2 FQGNSA. The CDR3 protein is CASSRRQPGGNQPQHF. CDR3 in DNA: TGTGCCAGCAGCCGACGGCAGCCCGGGGGCAATCAGCCCCAGCATTTT.

This chain connects TRBV18 to TRBJ1-5, with D unresolved. Germline V gives CDR1 KGHSH, CDR2 LQKENI. The CDR3 totals 16 residues. Trimming cost V 8 bases and J 6 bases, with 23 bases left between them. Written as DNA, the CDR3 is TGTGCCAGCAGCACCGGGTCTCCCTTATCAGGTCAGCCCCAGCATTTT. Translation: CASSTGSPLSGQPQHF. Filled out from reference TRBV18 and TRBJ1-5, the complete variable domain reads NAGVMQNPRHLVRRRGQEARLRCSPMKGHSHVYWYRQLPEEGLKFMVYLQKENIIDESGMPKERFSAEFPKEGPSILRIQQVVRGDSAAYFCASSTGSPLSGQPQHFGDGTRLSIL.

This chain connects TRBV7-2 to TRBJ2-3; TRBD2 matches 8 bases. Germline V gives CDR1 SGHTA, CDR2 FQGNSA. The CDR3 extends over 15 amino acids. The V segment lost 3 bases and the J segment 2 bases; nucleotides outside the gene matches: 4. The CDR3 nucleotides are TGTGCCAGCAGCTTGGTAGCGGGATACACAGATACGCAGTATTTT. Protein sequence: CASSLVAGYTDTQYF.

This sequence joins TRBV7-9 and TRBJ1-1; D not resolved. The CDR3 is 13 residues long. V was cut by 6 bases and J by 5 bases, with 13 bases left in between. Germline V gene data show CDR1 as SEHNR and CDR2 as FQNEAQ (reference sequence). CDR3 sequence (DNA): TGTGCCAGCAGTTTGATACCTGGGACTGAAGCTTTCTTT. Translation gives CASSLIPGTEAFF.

CDR3 DNA: TGTGCCAGCTGGGAGACTAGCAATCAGCCCCAGCATTTT. Residues: CASWETSNQPQHF. This chain connects TRBV6-1 to TRBJ1-5, with D hard to call. The germline gives CDR1 MNHNS, CDR2 SASEGT. The CDR3 extends over 13 amino acids. V was clipped by 8 bases and J by 0 bases, with 8 bases between them.

About this clone: A junction end diverges from the germline sequence, so it may reflect a read error. The J gene is TRBJ1-5, the V gene TRBV7-7; perhaps TRBD1 as D (6 bases). From germline, CDR1 is SSHAT and CDR2 FNYEAQ (reference sequence). This CDR3 is 17 amino acids long. CDR3 region: CASSSPRRDKANQPQHF. The DNA for the CDR3 is TGTGCTAGCAGCTCCCCTCGGAGGGACAAAGCCAATCAGCCCCAGCATTTT.

This clone came up once. The rearrangement uses TRBV20-1 and TRBJ1-2, with D possibly being TRBD1 (6 bases). V was cut by 5 bases and J by 7 bases, with 11 bases left in between. The germline gives CDR1 DFQATT, CDR2 SNEGSKA (reference sequence). This CDR3 is 11 amino acids long. CDR3 loop: CSAEGVRGYTF. CDR3 sequence (DNA): TGCAGTGCTGAGGGGGTTCGTGGCTACACCTTC.

The rearrangement links TRBV7-9 to TRBJ2-1; 11 positions agree with TRBD2. This CDR3 has 17 residues. The junction had 9 bases not matched to a gene; V was cut back by 3 bases and J by 5 bases. The germline V gene encodes CDR1 SEHNR and CDR2 FQNEAQ (reference sequence). CDR3 nucleotide sequence: TGTGCCAGCAGCTTCAGGTTGACTAGCGGGACCCACAATGAGCAGTTCTTC. Translated, it gives CASSFRLTSGTHNEQFF.

The rearrangement uses TRBV2 and TRBJ2-3, with TRBD2 matching 11 bases. CDR1 and CDR2 (germline): SNHLY, FYNNEI. This CDR3 region has 16 residues. J was trimmed by 5 bases and V by 4 bases; bases with no gene match: 8. CDR3 sequence: CASSALSGRAKDTQYF. Here the CDR3 DNA reads TGTGCCAGCAGTGCCCTTAGCGGGAGGGCCAAAGATACGCAGTATTTT. The variable domain in full, with the rest retrieved from reference TRBV2 and TRBJ2-3, is EPEVTQTPSHQVTQMGQEVILRCVPISNHLYFYWYRQILGQKVEFLVSFYNNEISEKSEIFDDQFSVERPDGSNFTLKIRSTKLEDSAMYFCASSALSGRAKDTQYFGPGTRLTVL.

This chain connects TRBV4-2 to TRBJ2-2; 8 bases map to TRBD2. The V segment lost 1 base and the J segment 1 base; nucleotides outside the gene matches: 2. Germline V gene lookup returns CDR1 LGHNA and CDR2 YNFKEQ. The CDR3 has 16 residues. CDR3 protein: CASSQVAGGNTGELFF. The DNA for the CDR3 is TGTGCCAGCAGCCAAGTTGCGGGGGGGAACACCGGGGAGCTGTTTTTT.

The chain links TRBV4-1 to TRBJ2-5, with TRBD1 matching over 7 bases. The CDR3 runs 15 residues. Trimming cost V 4 bases and J 2 bases; bases outside gene matches: 7. Germline CDR1 MGHRA, CDR2 YSYEKL. CDR3 DNA: TGCGCCAGCAGCCCGGGACGGGACAGTCAAGAGACCCAGTACTTC. It translates to CASSPGRDSQETQYF.

The chain links TRBV9 to TRBJ1-3, with 10 bases identical to TRBD1. The V gene end was trimmed by 2 bases and the J gene end by 3 bases; junction bases not matched to a gene: 8. Germline V gene data show CDR1 as SGDLS and CDR2 as YYNGEE. The CDR3 is made up of 17 amino acids. The CDR3 spells CASSVSGTGVFGNTIYF. The CDR3 bases are TGTGCCAGCAGCGTCTCCGGGACAGGGGTTTTTGGAAACACCATATATTTT.

The rearrangement joins TRBV6-4 to TRBJ2-2, with D perhaps TRBD1 or TRBD2 (5 bases each). Germline V gene data show CDR1 as MRHNA and CDR2 as SNTAGT. The V end was cut by 3 bases, the J end by 6 bases, with 11 bases between. There are 14 residues in the CDR3. In nucleotides, the CDR3 is TGTGCCAGCAGTGAACTAGTGGGGGCCGGGGAGCTGTTTTTT. Protein: CASSELVGAGELFF.

The CDR3 DNA is TGTGCCAGCAGTCCCGGGACAAGTCAAGAGACCCAGTACTTC. Its protein is CASSPGTSQETQYF. V usage is TRBV6-6 and J usage is TRBJ2-5; perhaps TRBD1 as D (6 bases). The germline V gene encodes CDR1 MNHNY and CDR2 SVGAGI (reference sequence). The CDR3 length is 14 residues. V lost 5 bases and J 2 bases, leaving 12 bases between the germline ends.

Worth noting for this clone: The sample contains more than one DNA sequence encoding this CDR3. This chain joins TRBV18 and TRBJ2-3, with D possibly being TRBD2 (6 bases). Germline V gene lookup returns CDR1 KGHSH and CDR2 LQKENI. CDR3 length: 14 residues. Trimming removed 3 bases at V and 4 bases at J, with 11 bases between. This chain's CDR3 is CASSPFGGSDTQYF. The CDR3 DNA sequence: TGTGCCAGCTCACCTTTCGGGGGTTCAGATACGCAGTATTTT. The whole variable domain, remainder taken from reference TRBV18 and TRBJ2-3, is NAGVMQNPRHLVRRRGQEARLRCSPMKGHSHVYWYRQLPEEGLKFMVYLQKENIIDESGMPKERFSAEFPKEGPSILRIQQVVRGDSAAYFCASSPFGGSDTQYFGPGTRLTVL.

This sequence joins TRBV2 and TRBJ2-1, with 9 bases identical to TRBD1. Germline CDR1 reads SNHLY; CDR2 reads FYNNEI. CDR3 size: 15 residues. V trimming: 6 bases; J trimming: 9 bases; junction bases outside the gene matches: 12. In DNA form, the CDR3 reads TGTGCCAGCAGGGCTTGGGACAGGGAGTCGGGTGAGCAGTTCTTC. Translation gives CASRAWDRESGEQFF.

This CDR3 is CASSPSGVASGNEQFF. Written as DNA, the CDR3 is TGTGCCAGCTCACCGAGTGGGGTAGCGAGCGGCAATGAGCAGTTCTTC. V gene TRBV18 combines with J gene TRBJ2-1, with D possibly matching TRBD2 (5 bases). The CDR3 runs 16 residues. CDR1 and CDR2 from the germline V gene are KGHSH and LQKENI. Trimming took 3 bases from V and 6 from J, leaving 18 bases between them. The whole variable domain, filled in from reference TRBV18 and TRBJ2-1, reads NAGVMQNPRHLVRRRGQEARLRCSPMKGHSHVYWYRQLPEEGLKFMVYLQKENIIDESGMPKERFSAEFPKEGPSILRIQQVVRGDSAAYFCASSPSGVASGNEQFFGPGTRLTVL.

J is TRBJ2-2 and V is TRBV9; D is ambiguous. The germline gives CDR1 SGDLS, CDR2 YYNGEE. The CDR3 has 14 amino acids. The germline V and J ends were trimmed by 1 base and 4 bases, with 8 bases remaining between them. The CDR3: CASSVLLGTGELFF. In nucleotides, the CDR3 is TGTGCCAGCAGCGTACTACTGGGCACCGGGGAGCTGTTTTTT.

This clone was observed a handful of times. This chain links TRBV11-1 with TRBJ2-1; 7 positions match TRBD1. Germline V gives CDR1 SGHAT, CDR2 FQDESV (reference sequence). V lost 3 bases, J lost 8 bases, and 13 bases stayed unmatched. The CDR3 spans 16 residues. CDR3 amino acids: CASSLRLAGGMDEQFF. In DNA form, the CDR3 reads TGTGCCAGCAGCTTGAGGTTGGCAGGGGGTATGGATGAGCAGTTCTTC.

This rearrangement joins TRBV6-1 to TRBJ1-6; no clear D. Trimming pared 6 bases from V and 0 bases from J, leaving 9 bases between. The CDR3 is made up of 15 amino acids. Germline loops: CDR1 MNHNS, CDR2 SASEGT. CDR3 region: CASRDRSSYNSPLHF. In DNA form, the CDR3 reads TGTGCCAGCAGGGATCGAAGCTCCTATAATTCACCCCTCCACTTT.

This clone was picked up one time. This sequence joins TRBV9 and TRBJ1-5, with D perhaps matching TRBD1 (5 bases). Germline CDR1 is SGDLS and CDR2 is YYNGEE. V lost 0 bases and J lost 4, with 11 bases in between. CDR3 size: 15 residues. The CDR3 nucleotides are TGTGCCAGCAGCGTAGATCCTAGACAGAATCAGCCCCAGCATTTT. Amino acids: CASSVDPRQNQPQHF.